These 27 T cell receptor beta chains share one sample of origin, sequenced in a study of Ad26.COV2.S vaccination and SARS-CoV-2 variants (dated by TCRdb to the early 2020s). Taken with the paper, the label for treatment or condition translates to: 15 to 20 received Ad26.COV2.S at low or high dose, single or two shots; several received placebo; per-sample allocation not given. Repertoires of vaccine and placebo recipients were sequenced from samples collected on day 63 after the first injection. The library was made by the immunoSEQ multiplex PCR assay. TCRdb re-hosts the immuneACCESS table, in-frame sequences only. Its copies lack some clones; in the studies checked, an unresolved V gene accounts for under half of them, and the cause for the rest is not known. The sample has around 310,000 clones on record, 90% of them singletons. Jointly, the top ten make up around 5.5% of the sample. The sample here was peripheral blood, taken in a trial of Ad26.COV2.S vaccine versus placebo. The source is a person aged 18-65 years who received the Ad26.COV2.S COVID-19 vaccine or a placebo.

In this sample, this clone turned up a few times. V gene TRBV11-3 combines with J gene TRBJ1-6; 8 nucleotides line up with TRBD1. Trimming removed 5 bases from V and 10 bases from J; junction bases left unmatched: 10. The germline V gene has CDR1 SGHNT and CDR2 YENEEA. The CDR3 covers 15 residues. The CDR3 coding sequence is TGTGCCAGCAGCCTCCGAGGGACAGGTCAGTCACCCCTCCACTTT. As protein: CASSLRGTGQSPLHF.

V is TRBV7-2 and J is TRBJ2-1; the match to TRBD2 covers 8 bases. The CDR3 contains 13 residues. CDR1 is SGHTA, CDR2 FQGNSA, per germline. V was clipped by 7 bases and J by 7 bases; unmatched bases: 6. Here the CDR3 reads CASTGGGGNEQFF. Written as DNA, the CDR3 is TGTGCCAGCACCGGGGGGGGCGGAAATGAGCAGTTCTTC.

This chain joins TRBV9 and TRBJ2-1; D is uncertain. The CDR3 has 11 amino acids. The germline gives CDR1 SGDLS, CDR2 YYNGEE. V was cut by 0 bases and J by 10 bases, with 5 bases left in between. This CDR3 is CASSVGQEQFF. The CDR3 region has the DNA TGTGCCAGCAGCGTAGGCCAAGAGCAGTTCTTC. The full variable domain, with the rest looked up from reference TRBV9 and TRBJ2-1, is DSGVTQTPKHLITATGQRVTLRCSPRSGDLSVYWYQQSLDQGLQFLIQYYNGEERAKGNILERFSAQQFPDLHSELNLSSLELGDSALYFCASSVGQEQFFGPGTRLTVL.

The chain uses TRBV3-1 (or the pseudogene TRBV3-2) and TRBJ2-2; possible D gene TRBD2, 5 bases. Germline-derived CDR1 and CDR2 are LGHDT and YNNKEL (reference sequence). Trimming left V 7 bases short and J 1 base short, with 7 bases between. This CDR3 has 13 amino acids. The CDR3 nucleotides are TGTGCCAGCAATGAGGGGAACACCGGGGAGCTGTTTTTT. It yields the protein CASNEGNTGELFF.

This clone was seen just once. CDR3 sequence (DNA): TGTGCCAGCAGTTCTTCAGATGGAAACACCATATATTTT. It is translated as CASSSSDGNTIYF. The rearrangement uses TRBV6-6 and TRBJ1-3; D remains ambiguous. Trimming removed 4 bases at V and 3 bases at J, with 7 bases between. The CDR3 loop spans 13 amino acids. From germline, CDR1 is MNHNY and CDR2 SVGAGI (reference sequence).

The chain employs TRBV6-5 and TRBJ1-1; no firm D call. Germline lookup yields CDR1 MNHEY and CDR2 SVGAGI. The CDR3 totals 16 residues. Trimming removed 4 bases at V and 4 bases at J, with 19 bases between. In DNA form, the CDR3 reads TGTGCCAGCAGTTCTCAGCGTGACTTTTGGGGCACTGAAGCTTTCTTT. Translated, it gives CASSSQRDFWGTEAFF.

This chain links TRBV14 with TRBJ2-7, with D maybe TRBD2 (6 bases). CDR3 size: 15 residues. Trimming cost V 1 base and J 0 bases, with 10 bases left between them. CDR1 is SGHDN and CDR2 is FVKESK in the germline V gene. The CDR3 DNA reads TGTGCCAGCAGCCAAGGGAGGGGTCCCTCCTACGAGCAGTACGTC. This codes for CASSQGRGPSYEQYV.

The V gene is TRBV29-1, the J gene TRBJ1-1, with 7 bases aligning to TRBD1. Germline V gene sequence: CDR1 SQVTM, CDR2 ANQGSEA. CDR3 length equals 12 residues. V shed 7 bases and J 4 bases; nucleotides not matched to a gene: 6. The CDR3 protein is CSAPTGSTEAFF. CDR3 DNA sequence: TGCAGCGCACCGACAGGGAGCACTGAAGCTTTCTTT.

The V gene is TRBV4-3, the J gene TRBJ1-4; possibly TRBD1 for D (6 bases). Trimming removed 1 base from V and 8 bases from J, with 20 bases in between. The germline CDR1 and CDR2 sequences are LGHNA and YSLEER. The CDR3 sequence is 17 residues long. The CDR3 sequence is CASSQGIRGTGREKLFF. The CDR3 DNA follows: TGCGCCAGCAGCCAAGGCATCAGGGGTACTGGGCGCGAAAAACTGTTTTTT.

The chain is built from TRBV7-2 and TRBJ2-3; TRBD2 might be the D (7 bases). The CDR3 is made up of 15 amino acids. The ends were cut back, 5 bases at V and 9 bases at J, with 21 bases in the middle. CDR1 and CDR2 (germline): SGHTA, FQGNSA. The CDR3 bases are TGTGCCAGCAGCATAGGAGGGAGGGGGTTACAAACGCAGTATTTT. Encoded protein: CASSIGGRGLQTQYF.

J is TRBJ2-5 and V is TRBV7-7; TRBD1 matches 11 bases. CDR3 length: 15 amino acids. CDR1 and CDR2 (germline): SSHAT, FNYEAQ (reference sequence). V shed 5 bases, J shed 4 bases, and the junction held 6 bases outside the gene matches. The CDR3 sequence: CASSRTGQGAETQYF. DNA of the CDR3: TGTGCCAGCAGCCGGACCGGACAGGGGGCAGAGACCCAGTACTTC.

This rearrangement joins TRBV7-9 to TRBJ1-3; 7 positions agree with TRBD1. CDR3 length: 16 residues. The V gene end was trimmed by 1 base and the J gene end by 2 bases; junction bases not matched to a gene: 5. Per germline, CDR1 SEHNR and CDR2 FQNEAQ (reference sequence). DNA for the CDR3: TGTGCCAGCAGCTTAGTGAGGACAGGCCCTGGAAACACCATATATTTT. Translated: CASSLVRTGPGNTIYF.

This chain connects TRBV6-5 to TRBJ2-5; D unclear. The CDR3 is 13 residues long. Trimming stripped 0 bases from V and 0 bases from J, with 2 bases between. Germline assignment: CDR1 MNHEY and CDR2 SVGAGI. The DNA of the CDR3 is TGTGCCAGCAGTTACTCGAACCAAGAGACCCAGTACTTC. It specifies CASSYSNQETQYF.

In its sample, this clone was seen once. The chain recombines TRBV5-1 with TRBJ2-3; unclear D gene. V shed 0 bases and J shed 4 bases, with 9 bases lying between them. The CDR3 is 14 residues long. Per the germline V gene, CDR1 is SGHRS and CDR2 is YFSETQ. CDR3 amino acids: CASSLGDLPDTQYF. The CDR3 DNA reads as TGCGCCAGCAGCTTGGGGGATCTGCCAGATACGCAGTATTTT.

The gene calls are TRBV7-2 and TRBJ1-2; unclear D gene. CDR1 and CDR2 (germline): SGHTA, FQGNSA. The CDR3 runs 12 residues. The V end was cut by 2 bases, the J end by 8 bases, with 9 bases between. Written as DNA, the CDR3 is TGTGCCAGCAGCTTAACCCCTGACGGCTACACCTTC. Amino acid sequence: CASSLTPDGYTF.

This rearrangement joins TRBV3-1 (or the pseudogene TRBV3-2) to TRBJ2-1; D unclear. The CDR3 has 14 residues. Per germline, CDR1 LGHDT and CDR2 YNNKEL (reference sequence). V lost 0 bases and J 6 bases, leaving 9 bases between the germline ends. The CDR3 DNA reads TGTGCCAGCAGCCAAGATCTAGTATTCAATGAGCAGTTCTTC. Its translation is CASSQDLVFNEQFF.

V gene TRBV10-1 combines with J gene TRBJ1-2, with 10 bases fitting TRBD1. The CDR3 has 14 residues. The V gene end was trimmed by 7 bases and the J gene end by 7 bases; junction bases not matched to a gene: 9. Looked up from germline, CDR1 is WNHNN and CDR2 is SYGVQD (reference sequence). The CDR3 coding sequence is TGCGCCAGCACCGTTAGGACAGGGGGAGGTGGCTACACCTTC. It translates to CASTVRTGGGGYTF.

V is TRBV7-9 and J is TRBJ1-1; D gene unclear. Germline-derived CDR1 and CDR2 are SEHNR and FQNEAQ (reference sequence). V was cut by 3 bases and J by 10 bases, with 15 bases left in between. This CDR3 is built from 13 residues. The CDR3 nucleotides are TGTGCCAGCAGCTTCGACCCTACTCCTGGAGCTTTCTTT. Encoded protein: CASSFDPTPGAFF.

The V gene is TRBV6-5, the J gene TRBJ1-4; possibly TRBD1 for D (5 bases). The CDR3 contains 13 residues. Germline values: CDR1 MNHEY, CDR2 SVGAGI. V was shortened by 5 bases and J by 8 bases, with 12 bases between the two germline ends. CDR3 in amino acids: CASSSRVREKLFF. CDR3 sequence (DNA): TGTGCCAGCAGTAGCAGGGTACGGGAAAAACTGTTTTTT.

The rearrangement links TRBV7-3 to TRBJ2-2; TRBD2 matches 8 bases. This CDR3 contains 17 residues. V lost 0 bases, J lost 5 bases, and 8 bases stayed unmatched. Per germline, CDR1 SGHTA and CDR2 FQGTGA. The CDR3 region is CASSLTRASGSTGELFF. The CDR3 DNA sequence: TGTGCCAGCAGCTTAACGAGGGCGAGCGGGAGTACCGGGGAGCTGTTTTTT.

The chain recombines TRBV11-3 with TRBJ1-5, with no clear D. The CDR3 has 15 amino acids. The V gene lost 2 bases and the J gene lost 0 bases, with 8 bases spanning the gap. Germline values: CDR1 SGHNT, CDR2 YENEEA. Here the CDR3 reads CASSLRGYSNQPQHF. DNA for the CDR3: TGTGCCAGCAGCTTACGCGGATATAGCAATCAGCCCCAGCATTTT.

The CDR3 loop reads CASSRNTEAFF. In DNA form, the CDR3 reads TGCGCCAGCAGCCGAAACACTGAAGCTTTCTTT. The chain recombines TRBV4-1 with TRBJ1-1; the D is unclear. CDR3 length: 11 amino acids. Germline CDR1 and CDR2: MGHRA and YSYEKL. The V end lost 4 bases, the J end lost 2 bases, and 2 bases lay between the germline ends.

The chain couples TRBV11-3 to TRBJ2-3, with 7 nucleotides matching TRBD1. There are 14 residues in the CDR3. Germline V gene lookup returns CDR1 SGHNT and CDR2 YENEEA. V lost 2 bases, J lost 6 bases, and 5 bases stayed unmatched. CDR3 sequence: CASSLRGPEDTQYF. CDR3 nucleotides: TGTGCCAGCAGCTTAAGGGGGCCGGAGGATACGCAGTATTTT.

The chain employs TRBV7-8 and TRBJ2-5, with unresolved D. CDR1 is SGHVS and CDR2 is FQNEAQ in the germline V gene. V lost 2 bases and J lost 0, with 16 bases in between. This CDR3 contains 17 residues. The CDR3 nucleotides read TGTGCCAGCAGCTTAAGTCTCGGCGGACCGTACCAAGAGACCCAGTACTTC. Translating gives CASSLSLGGPYQETQYF.

The chain joins TRBV2 to TRBJ1-2; 7 nucleotides line up with TRBD1. There are 14 residues in the CDR3. V dropped 5 bases and J dropped 8; count of bases not matched to a gene: 11. Germline CDR1 reads SNHLY; CDR2 reads FYNNEI. The CDR3 DNA is TGTGCCAGCAGTCTAGACAGGGCATCTCGGGGCTACACCTTC. This codes for CASSLDRASRGYTF.

The V and J genes are TRBV13 and TRBJ1-2, with D possibly being TRBD1 (6 bases). The CDR3 runs to 14 residues. Trimming took off 4 bases at V and 8 bases at J, with 17 bases between the two ends. Germline assignment: CDR1 PRHDT and CDR2 FYEKMQ (reference sequence). The CDR3 reads CASSSQQGLRGYTF. In DNA form, the CDR3 reads TGTGCCAGCAGCTCCCAACAGGGACTCAGGGGCTACACCTTC.

This clone was found once. The chain carries TRBV7-2 and TRBJ1-2; 7 nucleotides match TRBD1. This CDR3 is 16 amino acids long. The V and J ends lost 1 base and 0 bases, in that order; junction bases with no gene match: 5. Looked up from germline, CDR1 is SGHTA and CDR2 is FQGNSA. The DNA for the CDR3 is TGTGCCAGCAGCTTAGGCGGGACAGCGGCTAACTATGGCTACACCTTC. Translating gives CASSLGGTAANYGYTF.